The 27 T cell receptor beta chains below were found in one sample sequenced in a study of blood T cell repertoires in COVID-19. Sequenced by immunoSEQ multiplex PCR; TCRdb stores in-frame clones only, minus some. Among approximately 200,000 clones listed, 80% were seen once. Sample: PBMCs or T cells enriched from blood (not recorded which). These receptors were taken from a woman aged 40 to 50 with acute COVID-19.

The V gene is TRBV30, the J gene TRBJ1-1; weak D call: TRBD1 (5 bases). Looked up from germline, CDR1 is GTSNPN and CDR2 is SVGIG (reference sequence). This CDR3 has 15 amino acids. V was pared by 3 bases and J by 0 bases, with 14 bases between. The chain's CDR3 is CAWSFARAMNTEAFF. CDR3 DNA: TGTGCCTGGAGCTTCGCCAGGGCAATGAACACTGAAGCTTTCTTT.

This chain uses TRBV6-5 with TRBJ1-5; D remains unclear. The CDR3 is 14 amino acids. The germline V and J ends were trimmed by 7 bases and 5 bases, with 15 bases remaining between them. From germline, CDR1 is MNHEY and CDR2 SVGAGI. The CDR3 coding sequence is TGTGCCAGCAACGAGGCCTCTATAGATCAGCCCCAGCATTTT. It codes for CASNEASIDQPQHF.

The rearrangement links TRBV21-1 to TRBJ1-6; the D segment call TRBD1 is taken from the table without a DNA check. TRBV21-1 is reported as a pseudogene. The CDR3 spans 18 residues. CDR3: CASSRGDRAVICGSPLHF. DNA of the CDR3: TGTGCCAGCAGCAGGGGGGACAGGGCGGTGATCTGTGGTTCACCCCTCCACTTT.

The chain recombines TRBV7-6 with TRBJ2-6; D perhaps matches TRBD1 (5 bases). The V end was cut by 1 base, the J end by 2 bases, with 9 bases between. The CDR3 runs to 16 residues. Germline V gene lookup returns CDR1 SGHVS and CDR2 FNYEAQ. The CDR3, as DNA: TGTGCCAGCAGCTTAGATCAGGGCCCTGGGGCCAACGTCCTGACTTTC. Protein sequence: CASSLDQGPGANVLTF.

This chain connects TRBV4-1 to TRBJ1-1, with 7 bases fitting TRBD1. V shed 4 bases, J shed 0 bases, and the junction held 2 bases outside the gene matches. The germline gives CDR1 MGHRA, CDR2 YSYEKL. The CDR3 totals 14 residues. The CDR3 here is CASSRDSLNTEAFF. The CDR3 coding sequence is TGCGCCAGCAGCCGGGACAGCCTGAACACTGAAGCTTTCTTT.

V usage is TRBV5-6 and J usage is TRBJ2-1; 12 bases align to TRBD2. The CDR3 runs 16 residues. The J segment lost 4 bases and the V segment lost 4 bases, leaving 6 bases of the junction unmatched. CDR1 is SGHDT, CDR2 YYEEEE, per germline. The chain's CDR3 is CASSPWTSGDYNEQFF. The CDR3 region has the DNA TGTGCCAGCAGCCCCTGGACTAGCGGGGATTACAATGAGCAGTTCTTC.

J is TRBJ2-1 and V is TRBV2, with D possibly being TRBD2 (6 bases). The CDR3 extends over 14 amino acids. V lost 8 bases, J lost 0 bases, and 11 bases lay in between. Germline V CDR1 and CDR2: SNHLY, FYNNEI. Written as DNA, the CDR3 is TGTGCCAGCCTCGGGGGAAGCTCCTACAATGAGCAGTTCTTC. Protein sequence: CASLGGSSYNEQFF.

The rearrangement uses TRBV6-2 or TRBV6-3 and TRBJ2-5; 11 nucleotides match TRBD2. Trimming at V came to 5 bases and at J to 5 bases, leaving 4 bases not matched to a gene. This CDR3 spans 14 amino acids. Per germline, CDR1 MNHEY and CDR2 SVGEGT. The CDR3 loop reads CASSASSGRETQYF. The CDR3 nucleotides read TGTGCCAGCAGTGCCTCTAGCGGGAGGGAGACCCAGTACTTC.

CDR3 protein: CASSLGQGLSEQYF. CDR3 bases: TGTGCCAGCAGTTTGGGACAGGGTCTGTCCGAGCAGTACTTC. The rearrangement links TRBV6-5 to TRBJ2-7, with 9 nucleotides matching TRBD1. The CDR3 is 14 residues long. Trimming cost V 4 bases and J 6 bases; bases outside gene matches: 7. CDR1 is MNHEY and CDR2 is SVGAGI in the germline V gene.

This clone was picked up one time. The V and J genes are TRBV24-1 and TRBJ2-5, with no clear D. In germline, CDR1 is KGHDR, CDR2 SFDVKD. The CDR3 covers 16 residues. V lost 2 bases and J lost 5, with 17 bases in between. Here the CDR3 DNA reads TGTGCCACCAGTGATTACGGCAGGTCCGCTCAGGAGACCCAGTACTTC. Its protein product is CATSDYGRSAQETQYF.

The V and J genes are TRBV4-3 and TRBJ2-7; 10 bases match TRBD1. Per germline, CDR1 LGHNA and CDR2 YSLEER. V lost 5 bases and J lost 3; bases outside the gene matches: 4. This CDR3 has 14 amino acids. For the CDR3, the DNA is TGCGCCAGCAGCTCCGGGACAGGGGTCTACGAGCAGTACTTC. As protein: CASSSGTGVYEQYF.

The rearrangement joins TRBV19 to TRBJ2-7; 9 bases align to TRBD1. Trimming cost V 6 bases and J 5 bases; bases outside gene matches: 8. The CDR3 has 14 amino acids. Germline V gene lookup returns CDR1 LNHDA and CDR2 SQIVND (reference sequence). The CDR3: CASSGTGYTNEQYF. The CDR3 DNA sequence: TGTGCCAGTAGCGGGACAGGGTATACGAACGAGCAGTACTTC.

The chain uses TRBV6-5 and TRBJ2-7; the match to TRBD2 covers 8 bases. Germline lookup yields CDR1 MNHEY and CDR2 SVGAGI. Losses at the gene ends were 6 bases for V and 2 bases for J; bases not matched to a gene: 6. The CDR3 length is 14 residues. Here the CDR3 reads CASSWTSSTYEQYF. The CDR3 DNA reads TGTGCCAGCAGCTGGACTAGCTCTACCTACGAGCAGTACTTC.

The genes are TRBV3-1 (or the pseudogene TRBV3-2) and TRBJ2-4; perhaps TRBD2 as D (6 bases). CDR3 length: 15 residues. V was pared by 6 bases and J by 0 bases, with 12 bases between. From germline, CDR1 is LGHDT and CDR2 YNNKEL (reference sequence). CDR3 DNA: TGTGCCAGCAGGCAGCTCGGGGGAGCCAAAAACATTCAGTACTTC. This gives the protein CASRQLGGAKNIQYF.

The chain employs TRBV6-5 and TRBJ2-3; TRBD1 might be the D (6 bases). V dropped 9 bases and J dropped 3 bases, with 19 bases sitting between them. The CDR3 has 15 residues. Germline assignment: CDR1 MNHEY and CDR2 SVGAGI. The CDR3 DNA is TGTGCCAGACAGGGCCACTGTAGAGGGACAGATACGCAGTATTTT. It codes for CARQGHCRGTDTQYF.

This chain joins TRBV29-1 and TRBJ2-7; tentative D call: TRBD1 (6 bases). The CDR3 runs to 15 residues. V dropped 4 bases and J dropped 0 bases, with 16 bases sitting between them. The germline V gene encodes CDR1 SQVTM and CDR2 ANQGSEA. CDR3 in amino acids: CSVARTATSSYEQYF. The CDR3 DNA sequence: TGCAGCGTTGCTCGGACAGCAACAAGCTCCTACGAGCAGTACTTC.

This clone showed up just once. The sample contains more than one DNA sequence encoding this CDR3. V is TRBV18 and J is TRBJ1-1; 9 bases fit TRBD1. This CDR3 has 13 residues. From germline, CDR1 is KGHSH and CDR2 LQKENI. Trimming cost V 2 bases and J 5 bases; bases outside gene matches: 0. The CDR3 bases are TGTGCCAGCTCACCAGGGACAGGGACTGAAGCTTTCTTT. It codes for CASSPGTGTEAFF.

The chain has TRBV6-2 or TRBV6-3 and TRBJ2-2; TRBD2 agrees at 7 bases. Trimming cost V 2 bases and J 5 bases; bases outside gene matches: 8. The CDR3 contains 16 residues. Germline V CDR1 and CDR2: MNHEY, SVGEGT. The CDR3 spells CASSYGAGVGTGELFF. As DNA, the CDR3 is TGTGCCAGCAGTTACGGTGCGGGAGTAGGGACCGGGGAGCTGTTTTTT.

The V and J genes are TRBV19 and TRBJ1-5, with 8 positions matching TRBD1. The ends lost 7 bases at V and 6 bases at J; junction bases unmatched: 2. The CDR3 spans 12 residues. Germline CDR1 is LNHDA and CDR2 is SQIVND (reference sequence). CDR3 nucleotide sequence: TGTGCCAGTACTACAGGGGGTCAGCCCCAGCATTTT. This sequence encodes CASTTGGQPQHF.

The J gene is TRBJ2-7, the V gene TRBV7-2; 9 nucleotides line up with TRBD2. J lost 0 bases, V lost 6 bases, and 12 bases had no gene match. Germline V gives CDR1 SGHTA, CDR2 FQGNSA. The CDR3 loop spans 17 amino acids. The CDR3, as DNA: TGTGCCAGCAGAGTCTGGAGGCCTAGCGGGGTCTCCTACGAGCAGTACTTC. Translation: CASRVWRPSGVSYEQYF.

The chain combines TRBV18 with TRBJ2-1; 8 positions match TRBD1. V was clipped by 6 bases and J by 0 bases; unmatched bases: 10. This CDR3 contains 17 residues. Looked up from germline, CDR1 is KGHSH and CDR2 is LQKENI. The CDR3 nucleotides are TGTGCCAGCTCCCTGCAGGGGGCACGGGGCTCCTACAATGAGCAGTTCTTC. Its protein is CASSLQGARGSYNEQFF.

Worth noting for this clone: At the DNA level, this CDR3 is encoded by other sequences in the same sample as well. The CDR3 region is CASSITGYGYTF. The CDR3 DNA reads as TGTGCCAGTAGTATCACAGGTTATGGCTACACCTTC. The J gene is TRBJ1-2, the V gene TRBV19, with D tentatively TRBD1 (5 bases). There are 12 residues in the CDR3. CDR1 is LNHDA and CDR2 is SQIVND in the germline V gene (reference sequence). Trimming removed 3 bases from V and 5 bases from J, with 7 bases in between.

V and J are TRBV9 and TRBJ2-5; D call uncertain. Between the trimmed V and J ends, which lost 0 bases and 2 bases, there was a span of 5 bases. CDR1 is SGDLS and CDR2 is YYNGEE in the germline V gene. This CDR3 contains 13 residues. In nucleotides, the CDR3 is TGTGCCAGCAGCGTAGACAATCAAGAGACCCAGTACTTC. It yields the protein CASSVDNQETQYF. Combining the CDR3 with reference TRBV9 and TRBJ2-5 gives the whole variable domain DSGVTQTPKHLITATGQRVTLRCSPRSGDLSVYWYQQSLDQGLQFLIQYYNGEERAKGNILERFSAQQFPDLHSELNLSSLELGDSALYFCASSVDNQETQYFGPGTRLLVL.

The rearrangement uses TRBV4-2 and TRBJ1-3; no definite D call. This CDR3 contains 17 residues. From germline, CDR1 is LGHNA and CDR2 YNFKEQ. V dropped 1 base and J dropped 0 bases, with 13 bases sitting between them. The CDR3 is CASSQVARTFSGNTIYF. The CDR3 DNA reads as TGTGCCAGCAGCCAAGTAGCTCGCACGTTCTCTGGAAACACCATATATTTT.

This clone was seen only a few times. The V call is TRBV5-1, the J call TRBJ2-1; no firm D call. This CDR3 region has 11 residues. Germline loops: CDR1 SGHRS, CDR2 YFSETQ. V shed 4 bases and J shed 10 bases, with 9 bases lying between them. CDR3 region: CASSHDTEQFF. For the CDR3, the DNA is TGCGCCAGCAGCCACGACACGGAGCAGTTCTTC.

The CDR3, as DNA: TGTGCCATCAGTGATCACTCCGGGGATGAGCAGTTCTTC. Translating gives CAISDHSGDEQFF. The chain employs TRBV10-3 and TRBJ2-1, with D maybe TRBD2 (5 bases). V shed 3 bases and J shed 8 bases, with 11 bases lying between them. Per germline, CDR1 ENHRY and CDR2 SYGVKD. This CDR3 spans 13 amino acids.

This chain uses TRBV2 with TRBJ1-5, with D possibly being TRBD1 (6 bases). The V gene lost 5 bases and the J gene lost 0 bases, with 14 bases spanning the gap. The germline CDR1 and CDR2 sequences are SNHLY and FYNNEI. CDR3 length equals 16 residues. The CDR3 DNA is TGTGCCAGCAGTAGTAGGGGGAACCCTAGCAATCAGCCCCAGCATTTT. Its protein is CASSSRGNPSNQPQHF. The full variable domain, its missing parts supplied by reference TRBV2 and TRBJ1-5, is EPEVTQTPSHQVTQMGQEVILRCVPISNHLYFYWYRQILGQKVEFLVSFYNNEISEKSEIFDDQFSVERPDGSNFTLKIRSTKLEDSAMYFCASSSRGNPSNQPQHFGDGTRLSIL.